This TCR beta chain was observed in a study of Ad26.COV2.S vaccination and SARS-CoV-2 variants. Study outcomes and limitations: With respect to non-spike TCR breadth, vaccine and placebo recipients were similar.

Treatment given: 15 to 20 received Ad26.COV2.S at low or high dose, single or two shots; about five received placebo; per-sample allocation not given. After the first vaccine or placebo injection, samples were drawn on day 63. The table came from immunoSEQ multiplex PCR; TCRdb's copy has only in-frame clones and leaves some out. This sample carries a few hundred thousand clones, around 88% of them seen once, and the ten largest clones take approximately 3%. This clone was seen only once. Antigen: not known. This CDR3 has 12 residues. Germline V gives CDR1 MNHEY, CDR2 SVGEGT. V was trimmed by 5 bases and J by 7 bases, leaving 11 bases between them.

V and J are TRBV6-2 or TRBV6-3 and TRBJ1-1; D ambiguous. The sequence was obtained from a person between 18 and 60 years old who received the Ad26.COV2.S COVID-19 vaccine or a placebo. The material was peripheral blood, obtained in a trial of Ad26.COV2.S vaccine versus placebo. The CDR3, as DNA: TGTGCCAGCAGTCGCCGGTCCGGTGAAGCTTTCTTT. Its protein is CASSRRSGEAFF.